The T cell receptor (beta chain) under discussion was sequenced for a study of blood T cell repertoires in COVID-19. About the research overall: PBMCs, B-cell-depleted T cells, or T cells were the source of the cDNA or gDNA that made up the material.

Sequenced by immunoSEQ multiplex PCR; TCRdb stores in-frame clones only, minus some. In the table there are approximately 120,000 clones, around 86% of which are singletons. Germline V CDR1 and CDR2: LNHNV, YYDKDF (reference sequence). CDR3 length: 17 amino acids. Germline trimming cut 0 bases from V and 1 base from J; bases unmatched to any gene: 4. The V and J genes are TRBV15 and TRBJ2-2; TRBD2 matches 8 bases. The sample taken for sequencing was peripheral blood. The clonotype comes from a man older than 75 with active or convalescent COVID-19. Here the CDR3 DNA reads TGTGCCACCAGCAGAGATCGGCTAGCGGGGAACACCGGGGAGCTGTTTTTT. The encoded protein is CATSRDRLAGNTGELFF.